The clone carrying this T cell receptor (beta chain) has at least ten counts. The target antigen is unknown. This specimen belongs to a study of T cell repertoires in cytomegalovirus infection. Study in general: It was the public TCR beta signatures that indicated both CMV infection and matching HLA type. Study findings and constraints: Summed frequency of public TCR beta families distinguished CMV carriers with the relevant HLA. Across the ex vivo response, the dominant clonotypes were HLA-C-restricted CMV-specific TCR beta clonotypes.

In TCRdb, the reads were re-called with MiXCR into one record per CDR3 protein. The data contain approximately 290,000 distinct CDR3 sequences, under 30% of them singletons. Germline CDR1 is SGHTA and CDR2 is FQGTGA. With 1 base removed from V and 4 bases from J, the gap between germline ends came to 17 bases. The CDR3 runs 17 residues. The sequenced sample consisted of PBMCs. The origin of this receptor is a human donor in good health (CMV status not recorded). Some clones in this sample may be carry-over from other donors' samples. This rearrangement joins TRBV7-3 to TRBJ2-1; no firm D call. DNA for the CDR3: TGTGCCAGCAGCTTAAAGGGCCCCGTGCGCCCTTACAATGAGCAGTTCTTC. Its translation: CASSLKGPVRPYNEQFF.